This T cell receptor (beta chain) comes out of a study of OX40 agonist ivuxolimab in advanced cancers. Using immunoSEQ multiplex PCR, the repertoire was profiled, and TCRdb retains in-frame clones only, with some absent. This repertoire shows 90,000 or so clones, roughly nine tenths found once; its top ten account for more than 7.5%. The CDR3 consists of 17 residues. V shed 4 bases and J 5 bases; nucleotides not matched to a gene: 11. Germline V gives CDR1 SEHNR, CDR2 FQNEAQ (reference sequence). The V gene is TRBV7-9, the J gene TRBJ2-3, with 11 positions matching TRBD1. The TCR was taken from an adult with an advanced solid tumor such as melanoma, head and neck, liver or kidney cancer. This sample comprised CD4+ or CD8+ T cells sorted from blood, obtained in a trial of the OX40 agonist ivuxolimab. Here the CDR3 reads CASSWLPGQGAGDTQYF. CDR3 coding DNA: TGTGCCAGCAGCTGGTTACCTGGACAGGGGGCGGGAGATACGCAGTATTTT.